The clone carrying this T cell receptor beta chain was seen repeatedly, ten times or more. Its antigen remains unidentified. Making the TCR beta libraries involved quantitative 5'-RACE with molecular barcodes. TCRdb re-derived calls from the 5' RACE reads in MiXCR, one entry per CDR3 protein. The table includes approximately 140,000 distinct CDR3 sequences, roughly 9% detected once. Germline CDR1 SGHAT, CDR2 FQDESV (reference sequence). CDR3 length equals 19 residues. J lost 2 bases, V lost 5 bases, and 15 bases had no gene match. The sample belongs to a study of CD8 T cells in ankylosing spondylitis. Study-wide results and limits: Significant enrichment of disease-linked clones was reported in matched ankylosing spondylitis synovial fluid.

The rearrangement joins TRBV11-1 to TRBJ2-6; 7 bases map to TRBD2. What was sequenced was blood, either unsorted or a sorted T cell fraction (not recorded which). The sequence derives from a male donor with ankylosing spondylitis or in good health (not recorded which). The CDR3 spells CASSHLGLELKAGANVLTF. For the CDR3, the DNA is TGTGCCAGCAGCCATCTTGGACTAGAATTGAAGGCTGGGGCCAACGTCCTGACTTTC.